Presented here are 24 T cell receptor beta chains from one specimen sequenced in a study of T cells in Graves' hyperthyroidism and ophthalmopathy. Researchers took RNA transcripts and amplified the TCR beta CDR3 regions from them. The TCR CDR3 was amplified in a first-round RT-PCR using the HTBI primer set. TCRdb reprocessed the multiplex PCR reads via MiXCR and lists one record per CDR3 protein. The sample has a few hundred thousand distinct CDR3 sequences, about 14% seen once. Sequencing was carried out using blood. Receptor source: a woman in her 40s with Graves' hyperthyroidism that later progressed to Graves' ophthalmopathy.

V is TRBV15 and J is TRBJ1-6; TRBD1 aligns across 7 bases. Per germline, CDR1 LNHNV and CDR2 YYDKDF (reference sequence). Losses at the gene ends were 5 bases for V and 0 bases for J; bases not matched to a gene: 7. This CDR3 comprises 17 residues. CDR3 DNA sequence: TGTGCCACCAGCCCACGAGGGGGCGTCTCCTATAATTCACCCCTCCACTTT. Its translation: CATSPRGGVSYNSPLHF. Full variable domain (missing parts from reference TRBV15 and TRBJ1-6): DAMVIQNPRYQVTQFGKPVTLSCSQTLNHNVMYWYQQKSSQAPKLLFHYYDKDFNNEADTPDNFQSRRPNTSFCFLDIRSPGLGDTAMYLCATSPRGGVSYNSPLHFGNGTRLTVT.

Ten or more counts support this clonotype. The J gene is TRBJ1-5, the V gene TRBV5-8; TRBD1 might be the D (5 bases). Looked up from germline, CDR1 is SGHTS and CDR2 is YDEGEE. Deletions cut 0 bases from V and 1 base from J, with 14 bases between. The CDR3 extends over 17 amino acids. CDR3 in amino acids: CASSLGRGPDSNQPQHF. CDR3 sequence (DNA): TGTGCCAGCAGCTTGGGCCGGGGCCCAGACAGCAATCAGCCCCAGCATTTT.

The sample holds a few counts of this clonotype. This chain joins TRBV20-1 and TRBJ2-1; 10 bases map to TRBD1. The CDR3 contains 13 residues. Per the germline V gene, CDR1 is DFQATT and CDR2 is SNEGSKA (reference sequence). Germline trimming cut 3 bases from V and 6 bases from J; bases unmatched to any gene: 2. The CDR3 DNA is TGCAGTGCTAGCAGGACAGGGGGCAATGAGCAGTTCTTC. This gives the protein CSASRTGGNEQFF.

The V and J genes are TRBV19 and TRBJ1-5; maybe TRBD1 (6 bases). This CDR3 contains 15 residues. Trimming removed 5 bases from V and 7 bases from J, with 18 bases in between. The germline CDR1 and CDR2 sequences are LNHDA and SQIVND (reference sequence). Here the CDR3 reads CASSAERGGPQPQHF. The CDR3 DNA follows: TGTGCCAGTAGTGCCGAAAGGGGGGGTCCCCAGCCCCAGCATTTT.

CDR3 DNA sequence: TGTGCCTGGAGTCGGGACCAAGATTCACCCCTCCACTTT. This gives the protein CAWSRDQDSPLHF. This chain uses TRBV30 with TRBJ1-6; D is perhaps TRBD1 (5 bases). Between the trimmed V and J ends, which lost 2 bases and 8 bases, there was a span of 10 bases. The CDR3 spans 13 residues. Looked up from germline, CDR1 is GTSNPN and CDR2 is SVGIG (reference sequence).

A note on this clonotype: A read error may produce the germline difference seen at one junction end. The chain recombines TRBV29-1 with TRBJ1-2; D gene ambiguous. The germline V gene encodes CDR1 SQVTM and CDR2 ANQGSEA. This CDR3 contains 13 residues. The CDR3 nucleotides read TGCAGCGTTGCTCCAAACTCTCCCTATGGCTACGCCTTC. It yields the protein CSVAPNSPYGYAF. The variable domain in full, completed from reference TRBV29-1 and TRBJ1-2, reads SAVISQKPSRDICQRGTSLTIQCQVDSQVTMMFWYRQQPGQSLTLIATANQGSEATYESGFVIDKFPISRPNLTFSTLTVSNMSPEDSSIYLCSVAPNSPYGYAFGSGTRLTVV.

This clonotype was recorded many times. The chain carries TRBV6-1 and TRBJ2-3; D unresolved. CDR3 length: 12 amino acids. Germline assignment: CDR1 MNHNS and CDR2 SASEGT. Trimming shortened V by 6 bases and J by 6 bases, and 10 bases separated the two germline ends. Here the CDR3 reads CASSPRSDTQYF. In nucleotides, the CDR3 is TGTGCCAGCAGCCCCCGATCGGATACGCAGTATTTT.

At least ten counts were recorded for this clonotype. The genes are TRBV20-1 and TRBJ1-4; D call uncertain. Germline CDR1 reads DFQATT; CDR2 reads SNEGSKA (reference sequence). The CDR3 is 14 residues long. Trimming left V 4 bases short and J 4 bases short, with 13 bases between. CDR3 sequence reads: CSANPRRINEKLFF. CDR3 coding DNA: TGCAGTGCTAACCCGCGTCGGATTAATGAAAAACTGTTTTTT.

This clonotype was counted many times. The rearrangement joins TRBV18 to TRBJ1-1; D perhaps matches TRBD1 (5 bases). Deletions cut 6 bases from V and 8 bases from J, with 10 bases between. The CDR3 consists of 11 residues. Germline CDR1 KGHSH, CDR2 LQKENI. CDR3 sequence reads: CASSQEGEAFF. The DNA for the CDR3 is TGTGCCAGCTCGCAGGAGGGGGAAGCTTTCTTT.

The chain recombines TRBV18 with TRBJ2-3, with D possibly matching TRBD2 (5 bases). Trimming pared 10 bases from V and 3 bases from J, leaving 14 bases between. This CDR3 comprises 13 residues. CDR1 and CDR2 (germline): KGHSH, LQKENI. DNA for the CDR3: TGTGCCACTACGGCCCGAGGGACAGATACGCAGTATTTT. This codes for CATTARGTDTQYF.

This clonotype has a count of ten or more. The CDR3 region is CASSLGRFGGGGQETQYF. CDR3 nucleotide sequence: TGTGCCAGCAGCTTAGGGAGGTTTGGCGGAGGGGGCCAAGAGACCCAGTACTTC. This sequence joins TRBV11-3 and TRBJ2-5; D may be TRBD1 or TRBD2 (6 bases each). V shed 1 base and J shed 1 base, with 19 bases lying between them. Germline loops: CDR1 SGHNT, CDR2 YENEEA. The CDR3 has 18 residues.

This clonotype was picked up many times. The chain has TRBV7-2 and TRBJ2-3; no clear D. The CDR3 covers 14 residues. Germline CDR1 and CDR2: SGHTA and FQGNSA. V dropped 2 bases and J dropped 2 bases, with 8 bases sitting between them. The chain's CDR3 is CASSLSVPTDTQYF. CDR3 sequence (DNA): TGTGCCAGCAGCTTAAGCGTCCCCACAGATACGCAGTATTTT.

CDR3 in DNA: TGTGCCAGCAGTTTATCTTGGAGCACTAGCAATCAGCCCCAGCATTTT. Translation: CASSLSWSTSNQPQHF. The chain has TRBV27 and TRBJ1-5, with unresolved D. Trimming took 0 bases from V and 0 from J, leaving 9 bases between them. The CDR3 contains 16 residues. Germline lookup yields CDR1 MNHEY and CDR2 SMNVEV (reference sequence).

This clonotype was detected many times. The V gene is TRBV28, the J gene TRBJ2-7; D call uncertain. V was shortened by 3 bases and J by 5 bases, with 14 bases between the two germline ends. Germline lookup yields CDR1 MDHEN and CDR2 SYDVKM. The CDR3 contains 14 residues. The CDR3, as DNA: TGTGCCAGCAGTTTGCCATCGGGTGCGGACGAGCAGTACTTC. Its protein product is CASSLPSGADEQYF.

This clonotype was observed at least ten times. V is TRBV11-2 and J is TRBJ2-2; D uncertain. CDR1 SGHAT and CDR2 FQNNGV come from the germline V gene. CDR3 length: 15 residues. Trimming took 5 bases from V and 6 from J, leaving 16 bases between them. The CDR3 DNA reads TGTGCCAGCAGCGTGACTCGCCACAAGGCCGGGGAGCTGTTTTTT. Protein product: CASSVTRHKAGELFF.

This clonotype was seen at least ten times. The CDR3 reads CASSYTWGYEQYF. The CDR3 bases are TGTGCCAGCAGTTACACATGGGGCTACGAGCAGTACTTC. V and J are TRBV2 and TRBJ2-7; D uncertain. Deletions cut 5 bases from V and 3 bases from J, with 11 bases between. Germline V gene data show CDR1 as SNHLY and CDR2 as FYNNEI. This CDR3 spans 13 amino acids.

This clonotype was recorded many times. The chain joins TRBV28 to TRBJ2-1; D unresolved. V was clipped by 7 bases and J by 3 bases, with 7 bases between them. This CDR3 region has 12 residues. Germline CDR1 and CDR2: MDHEN and SYDVKM. The CDR3 DNA sequence: TGTGCCAGCAAGGAAAACTACAATGAGCAGTTCTTC. It translates to CASKENYNEQFF.

Of note for this clonotype: One base away lies a much larger clone, so this may be a sequencing read error. The chain links TRBV27 to TRBJ2-7; tentative D call: TRBD1 (6 bases). Germline V gene lookup returns CDR1 MNHEY and CDR2 SMNVEV (reference sequence). There are 12 residues in the CDR3. V was shortened by 7 bases and J by 9 bases, with 16 bases between the two germline ends. CDR3 bases: TGTGCCAGCACCAACAGGGTCCACGGGCAGTACTTC. Amino acid sequence: CASTNRVHGQYF.

This clonotype was seen ten or more times. The chain links TRBV12-3 or TRBV12-4 to TRBJ2-3, with D maybe TRBD2 (7 bases). The germline V and J ends were trimmed by 4 bases and 1 base, with 12 bases remaining between them. This CDR3 is built from 15 residues. The CDR3 region has the DNA TGTGCCAGCAGTTCCGGGGGGCACGGCACAGATACGCAGTATTTT. Translating gives CASSSGGHGTDTQYF.

This clonotype was detected ten times or more. V and J are TRBV10-3 and TRBJ2-3, with 10 bases matching TRBD2. The CDR3 sequence is 15 residues long. Germline V gene data show CDR1 as ENHRY and CDR2 as SYGVKD. Trimming at V came to 6 bases and at J to 7 bases, leaving 10 bases not matched to a gene. CDR3 in DNA: TGTGCCATCAGGTCCCTAGCGGGAGACTTAAATACGCAGTATTTT. Translation: CAIRSLAGDLNTQYF.

Worth noting for this clonotype: Compared with germline, one end of the junction differs, possibly owing to a read error. The chain is built from TRBV12-3 or TRBV12-4 and TRBJ2-5; 11 bases line up with TRBD2. The CDR3 has 17 residues. CDR3 in DNA: TGTGCCAGCAGTCTAGCGGGAGGAGGCACCCGGGGGGAGACCCAGTACTTC. It is translated as CASSLAGGGTRGETQYF.

This clonotype has a handful of counts. This chain links TRBV10-1 with TRBJ2-3, with a tentative D call TRBD1 (5 bases). Germline CDR1 WNHNN, CDR2 SYGVQD (reference sequence). CDR3 length: 17 amino acids. Trimming cost V 2 bases and J 2 bases, with 17 bases left between them. Here the CDR3 reads CASSEVGQGAFTDTQYF. In nucleotides, the CDR3 is TGCGCCAGCAGTGAGGTGGGCCAGGGTGCTTTCACAGATACGCAGTATTTT.

A word on this clonotype: A much more abundant neighbour one base away suggests this may be a read error. The chain couples TRBV3-1 to TRBJ1-1, with D maybe TRBD1 (5 bases). From germline, CDR1 is LGHDT and CDR2 YNNKEL (reference sequence). The length of the CDR3 is 15 residues. The DNA of the CDR3 is TGTGCCAGCAGCCAACAGGGTTTGATAAACACTGAAGCTTCCTTT. Encoded protein: CASSQQGLINTEASF.

This clonotype was seen just once. The junction departs from the called germline gene at one end, perhaps through a read error. The CDR3 is CASSQDWYNRPQHF. The DNA of the CDR3 is TGCGCCAGCAGCCAAGATTGGTACAATCGGCCCCAGCATTTT. V gene TRBV4-1 combines with J gene TRBJ1-5; no clear D gene. The CDR3 spans 14 residues. Germline-derived CDR1 and CDR2 are MGHRA and YSYEKL.